This TCR beta chain comes out of a study of cytomegalovirus exposure and HLA in healthy donors. Study-level points and caveats: Within an earlier analysis, most TCR beta V segments proved productive either about 87% or about 30% of the time. With later analysis, a missense DCLRE1C variant became linked to TCR beta V- and J-gene trimming. In a later analysis, across HLA loci, associated TCR counts were highest for DRB1, lowest for HLA-C.

The CDR3 length is 14 residues. Losses at the gene ends were 4 bases for V and 2 bases for J; bases not matched to a gene: 3. From germline, CDR1 is SGHNT and CDR2 YYREEE (reference sequence). On this clone: Its antigen is still unknown.

The study ran its PCR with 60 Vbeta and 13 Jbeta primers. Repertoires were generated with immunoSEQ multiplex PCR, while TCRdb's copy carries only in-frame clones and drops some. The profile shows approximately 190,000 clones, 70% to 80% of them singletons. The gene calls are TRBV5-4 and TRBJ2-3, with 8 bases identical to TRBD2. The sequence was collected from a woman in her twenties or thirties in good health and CMV-seropositive. Sequencing was done on a sample of PBMCs. CDR3 region: CASSPRGATDTQYF. The CDR3 nucleotides are TGTGCCAGCAGCCCGCGGGGGGCCACAGATACGCAGTATTTT.